What follows are 26 T cell receptor beta chains derived from one specimen sequenced in a study of T-cell reconstitution after alpha-beta-depleted transplantation in children. The library targeted TCRbeta and was prepared with unique molecular identifiers. MiXCR was run by TCRdb on the PCR reads, yielding one entry per CDR3 protein. The sample includes over 550,000 distinct CDR3 sequences, about 11% of them seen just once. The sample consisted of PBMCs from the stem cell graft donor, taken from the stem cell graft. These receptors were collected from a human donor who donated a stem cell graft to a child with acute myeloid leukemia.

This chain joins TRBV28 and TRBJ1-4; a weak D match, TRBD1 (5 bases). The CDR3 length is 15 residues. Trimming left V 4 bases short and J 4 bases short, with 13 bases between. Germline lookup yields CDR1 MDHEN and CDR2 SYDVKM. CDR3 amino acids: CASSSLTGFNEKLFF. CDR3 DNA: TGTGCCAGCAGTTCACTTACAGGATTTAATGAAAAACTGTTTTTT. Full variable domain (outside the CDR3, taken from reference TRBV28 and TRBJ1-4): DVKVTQSSRYLVKRTGEKVFLECVQDMDHENMFWYRQDPGLGLRLIYFSYDVKMKEKGDIPEGYSVSREKKERFSLILESASTNQTSMYLCASSSLTGFNEKLFFGSGTQLSVL.

The chain couples TRBV20-1 to TRBJ2-2; 9 nucleotides match TRBD2. Germline CDR1 DFQATT, CDR2 SNEGSKA (reference sequence). This CDR3 is built from 17 residues. With 0 bases clipped from V and 3 bases from J, the junction kept 8 bases outside the gene matches. CDR3 region: CSARDASGTPDTGELFF. CDR3 nucleotides: TGCAGTGCTAGAGATGCTAGCGGGACGCCCGACACCGGGGAGCTGTTTTTT.

V usage is TRBV6-5 and J usage is TRBJ1-5; 7 positions match TRBD1. J gave up 0 bases and V 4 bases, and 9 bases lay outside the gene matches. The CDR3 covers 17 residues. Germline CDR1 is MNHEY and CDR2 is SVGAGI. The CDR3 protein is CASSSTGARDSNQPQHF. The CDR3 coding sequence is TGTGCCAGCAGTTCCACAGGGGCCCGGGATAGCAATCAGCCCCAGCATTTT.

There are a few counts of this clonotype. The rearrangement joins TRBV20-1 to TRBJ2-7; D gene unclear. V gave up 0 bases and J gave up 3 bases, with 12 bases separating them. This CDR3 spans 14 amino acids. CDR1 and CDR2 (germline): DFQATT, SNEGSKA (reference sequence). The CDR3 loop reads CSARDQASVYEQYF. Written as DNA, the CDR3 is TGCAGTGCTAGAGATCAAGCGAGCGTCTACGAGCAGTACTTC.

This clonotype has more than one count but fewer than ten. The chain is built from TRBV2 and TRBJ2-3; perhaps D is TRBD1 or TRBD2 (6 bases each). With 8 bases removed from V and 5 bases from J, the gap between germline ends came to 20 bases. This CDR3 has 15 residues. Germline V lookup: CDR1 SNHLY, CDR2 FYNNEI. The CDR3 region is CASLDQWGAEDTQYF. The DNA for the CDR3 is TGTGCCAGCCTAGACCAGTGGGGGGCGGAAGATACGCAGTATTTT.

In this sample, this clonotype turned up a few times. The chain has TRBV7-3 and TRBJ2-7; TRBD2 aligns across 8 bases. Germline loops: CDR1 SGHTA, CDR2 FQGTGA. With 2 bases clipped from V and 1 base from J, the junction kept 4 bases outside the gene matches. CDR3 length: 15 amino acids. The CDR3 bases are TGTGCCAGCAGCTTACAACCGGGAGGGTCCTACGAGCAGTACTTC. Its translation is CASSLQPGGSYEQYF.

In this sample, this clonotype turned up many times. The V gene is TRBV10-3, the J gene TRBJ2-2; TRBD1 is a possible D gene (6 bases). Trimming pared 4 bases from V and 3 bases from J, leaving 9 bases between. From germline, CDR1 is ENHRY and CDR2 SYGVKD. The CDR3 totals 14 residues. The CDR3 region has the DNA TGTGCCATCAGTGTCAAGGGGGACACCGGGGAGCTGTTTTTT. Its translation: CAISVKGDTGELFF.

This clonotype was detected a few times. CDR3 region: CSVDGGQFYEQYF. CDR3 in DNA: TGCAGCGTTGACGGGGGACAGTTCTACGAGCAGTACTTC. The chain couples TRBV29-1 to TRBJ2-7; D perhaps matches TRBD1 (7 bases). The CDR3 is 13 amino acids. Trimming shortened V by 3 bases and J by 3 bases, and 12 bases separated the two germline ends. Germline values: CDR1 SQVTM, CDR2 ANQGSEA.

In DNA form, the CDR3 reads TGTGCCAGCAGCCGGGCCCTGGGGGGAGTCGAGCAGTACTTC. Amino acid sequence: CASSRALGGVEQYF. This chain connects TRBV14 to TRBJ2-7; a possible D gene is TRBD2 (6 bases). Trimming removed 4 bases from V and 6 bases from J, with 16 bases in between. The CDR3 runs to 14 residues. Germline V gene lookup returns CDR1 SGHDN and CDR2 FVKESK.

The chain links TRBV20-1 to TRBJ2-5; 12 positions match TRBD2. The junction had 2 bases not matched to a gene; V was cut back by 8 bases and J by 4 bases. CDR1 DFQATT and CDR2 SNEGSKA come from the germline V gene (reference sequence). The CDR3 totals 12 residues. The CDR3 sequence: CSPGLAGETQYF. The CDR3 nucleotides are TGCAGTCCGGGACTAGCGGGAGAGACCCAGTACTTC.

This clonotype was picked up many times. The rearrangement uses TRBV6-2 or TRBV6-3 and TRBJ2-1; a possible D gene is TRBD1 (7 bases). V lost 6 bases and J 7 bases, leaving 13 bases between the germline ends. The CDR3 loop spans 13 amino acids. Per germline, CDR1 MNHEY and CDR2 SVGEGT. The chain's CDR3 is CASRQSGGNEQFF. In DNA form, the CDR3 reads TGTGCCAGCAGGCAATCAGGGGGGAATGAGCAGTTCTTC.

The chain is built from TRBV6-1 and TRBJ2-7; TRBD2 aligns across 8 bases. This CDR3 is built from 15 residues. After removal of 4 bases from V and 4 bases from J, the junction contained 9 bases not matched to a gene. In germline, CDR1 is MNHNS, CDR2 SASEGT. The CDR3 sequence: CASSVGTRGTYEQYF. CDR3 DNA sequence: TGTGCCAGCAGTGTAGGGACTAGGGGGACGTACGAGCAGTACTTC.

The chain has TRBV7-2 and TRBJ2-1, with D perhaps matching TRBD1 or TRBD2 (6 bases each). Trimming took off 3 bases at V and 3 bases at J, with 12 bases between the two ends. CDR1 is SGHTA, CDR2 FQGNSA, per germline. The CDR3 is 15 amino acids. In DNA form, the CDR3 reads TGTGCCAGCAGCTTGACAGGAGGGTACTACAATGAGCAGTTCTTC. Residues: CASSLTGGYYNEQFF.

This clonotype was observed many times. The chain links TRBV5-1 to TRBJ2-7; 9 nucleotides align to TRBD2. V was pared by 0 bases and J by 1 base, with 2 bases of the junction left unmatched. Germline CDR1 SGHRS, CDR2 YFSETQ. This CDR3 contains 15 residues. The CDR3 protein is CASSLVAGASYEQYF. CDR3 coding DNA: TGCGCCAGCAGCTTGGTAGCGGGAGCTTCCTACGAGCAGTACTTC.

This chain's CDR3 is CASSQDTIVGGSNQPQHF. In DNA form, the CDR3 reads TGCGCCAGCAGCCAAGATACAATCGTGGGAGGAAGCAATCAGCCCCAGCATTTT. The chain combines TRBV4-3 with TRBJ1-5, with D uncertain. The length of the CDR3 is 18 residues. Germline loops: CDR1 LGHNA, CDR2 YSLEER. The ends were cut back, 0 bases at V and 1 base at J, with 16 bases in the middle.

The rearrangement links TRBV30 to TRBJ1-5, with 8 positions matching TRBD1. The V gene end was trimmed by 3 bases and the J gene end by 1 base; junction bases not matched to a gene: 5. The length of the CDR3 is 15 residues. CDR1 is GTSNPN and CDR2 is SVGIG in the germline V gene (reference sequence). The CDR3 sequence: CAWSLGQGSNQPQHF. DNA for the CDR3: TGTGCCTGGAGCCTCGGACAGGGAAGCAATCAGCCCCAGCATTTT.

This chain joins TRBV7-9 and TRBJ2-7, with TRBD1 identical over 8 bases. Germline V CDR1 and CDR2: SEHNR, FQNEAQ (reference sequence). The CDR3 has 17 amino acids. The junction had 11 bases not matched to a gene; V was cut back by 2 bases and J by 2 bases. The CDR3 nucleotides read TGTGCCAGCAGCTTACCCGGACAGGGCCCCCAAACCTACGAGCAGTACTTC. This sequence encodes CASSLPGQGPQTYEQYF.

This clonotype has just a few counts. V gene TRBV11-2 combines with J gene TRBJ2-4, with TRBD1 matching 7 bases. The junction had 17 bases not matched to a gene; V was cut back by 0 bases and J by 0 bases. Per germline, CDR1 SGHAT and CDR2 FQNNGV. The CDR3 contains 21 residues. The CDR3 sequence is CASSLDPEGQTMKLAKNIQYF. DNA of the CDR3: TGTGCCAGCAGCTTAGACCCCGAGGGACAGACAATGAAGCTAGCCAAAAACATTCAGTACTTC.

This clonotype was detected only a few times. The rearrangement uses TRBV24-1 and TRBJ1-2; D unresolved. With 6 bases removed from V and 5 bases from J, the gap between germline ends came to 15 bases. The germline CDR1 and CDR2 sequences are KGHDR and SFDVKD. The CDR3 has 14 residues. As DNA, the CDR3 is TGTGCCACCAGTACGACCGGGTCAGAATATGGCTACACCTTC. Translated, it gives CATSTTGSEYGYTF.

At least ten counts were recorded for this clonotype. V gene TRBV20-1 combines with J gene TRBJ2-1, with 12 nucleotides matching TRBD2. This CDR3 has 14 amino acids. V was pared by 1 base and J by 10 bases, with 5 bases of the junction left unmatched. In germline, CDR1 is DFQATT, CDR2 SNEGSKA (reference sequence). The CDR3 sequence is CSARVSSGRGEQFF. The CDR3 DNA sequence: TGCAGTGCTAGAGTGTCTAGCGGGAGGGGAGAGCAGTTCTTC.

This chain links TRBV18 with TRBJ1-1; 9 nucleotides match TRBD1. CDR1 and CDR2 (germline): KGHSH, LQKENI. Losses at the gene ends were 1 base for V and 1 base for J; bases not matched to a gene: 4. The CDR3 covers 16 residues. In DNA, the CDR3 is TGTGCCAGCTCACCACGAACAGGGGGCTGGAACACTGAAGCTTTCTTT. Amino acid sequence: CASSPRTGGWNTEAFF.

This clonotype appeared many times. V gene TRBV28 combines with J gene TRBJ2-1, with 8 bases identical to TRBD1. CDR3 length equals 14 residues. V dropped 3 bases and J dropped 3; count of bases not matched to a gene: 1. Germline V gene lookup returns CDR1 MDHEN and CDR2 SYDVKM. CDR3 bases: TGTGCCAGCAGTTTCACAGGGGGCTACAATGAGCAGTTCTTC. This gives the protein CASSFTGGYNEQFF.

This clonotype was detected many times. The chain has TRBV24-1 and TRBJ2-1; possible D gene TRBD2, 6 bases. This CDR3 is 14 amino acids long. Germline CDR1 and CDR2: KGHDR and SFDVKD. The V end lost 7 bases, the J end lost 8 bases, and 17 bases lay between the germline ends. The CDR3 here is CATSQTGTRDEQFF. Written as DNA, the CDR3 is TGTGCCACCAGCCAGACGGGGACTCGAGATGAGCAGTTCTTC.

This clonotype appeared a few times. J is TRBJ1-1 and V is TRBV20-1; D may be TRBD1 (5 bases). Trimming stripped 6 bases from V and 4 bases from J, with 12 bases between. This CDR3 is built from 12 residues. Germline-derived CDR1 and CDR2 are DFQATT and SNEGSKA (reference sequence). CDR3 loop: CSAPGGGTEAFF. CDR3 nucleotide sequence: TGCAGTGCCCCGGGGGGGGGCACTGAAGCTTTCTTT.

This clonotype was detected ten times or more. The rearrangement uses TRBV18 and TRBJ2-7; 8 bases fit TRBD2. V lost 2 bases and J lost 2; bases outside the gene matches: 5. Per the germline V gene, CDR1 is KGHSH and CDR2 is LQKENI. CDR3 size: 15 residues. Here the CDR3 DNA reads TGTGCCAGCTCACCATCCAGCGGGAGCCCCTACGAGCAGTACTTC. Translating it yields CASSPSSGSPYEQYF.

The V gene is TRBV18, the J gene TRBJ2-6; D call uncertain. CDR1 and CDR2 (germline): KGHSH, LQKENI. Trimming cost V 3 bases and J 1 base, with 4 bases left between them. This CDR3 contains 14 residues. The DNA for the CDR3 is TGTGCCAGCTCACCGACTTCTGGGGCCAACGTCCTGACTTTC. Translation gives CASSPTSGANVLTF. Variable domain in full (rest from reference TRBV18 and TRBJ2-6): NAGVMQNPRHLVRRRGQEARLRCSPMKGHSHVYWYRQLPEEGLKFMVYLQKENIIDESGMPKERFSAEFPKEGPSILRIQQVVRGDSAAYFCASSPTSGANVLTFGAGSRLTVL.